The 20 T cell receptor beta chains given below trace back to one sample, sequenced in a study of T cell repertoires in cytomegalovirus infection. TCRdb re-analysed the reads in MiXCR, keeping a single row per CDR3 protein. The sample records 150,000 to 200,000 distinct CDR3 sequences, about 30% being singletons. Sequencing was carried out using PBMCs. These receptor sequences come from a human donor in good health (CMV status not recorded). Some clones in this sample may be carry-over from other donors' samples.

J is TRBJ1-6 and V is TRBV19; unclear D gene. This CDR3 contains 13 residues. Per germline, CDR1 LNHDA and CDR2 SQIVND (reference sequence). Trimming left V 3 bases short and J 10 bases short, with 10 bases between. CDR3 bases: TGTGCCAGTAGTATGGCAGCGGGATCACCCCTCCACTTT. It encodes CASSMAAGSPLHF.

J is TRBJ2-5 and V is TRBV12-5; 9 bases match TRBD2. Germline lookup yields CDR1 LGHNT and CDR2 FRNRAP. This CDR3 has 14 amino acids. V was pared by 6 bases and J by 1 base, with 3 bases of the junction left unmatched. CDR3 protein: CASGVSGGQETQYF. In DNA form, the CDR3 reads TGTGCTAGTGGGGTTAGCGGGGGCCAAGAGACCCAGTACTTC.

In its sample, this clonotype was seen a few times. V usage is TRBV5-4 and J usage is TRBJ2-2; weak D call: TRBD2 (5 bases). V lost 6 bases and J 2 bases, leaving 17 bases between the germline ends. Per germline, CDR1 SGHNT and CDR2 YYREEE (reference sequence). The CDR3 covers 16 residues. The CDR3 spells CASTSFKTTNTGELFF. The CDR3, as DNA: TGTGCCAGCACTTCCTTTAAGACTACAAACACCGGGGAGCTGTTTTTT.

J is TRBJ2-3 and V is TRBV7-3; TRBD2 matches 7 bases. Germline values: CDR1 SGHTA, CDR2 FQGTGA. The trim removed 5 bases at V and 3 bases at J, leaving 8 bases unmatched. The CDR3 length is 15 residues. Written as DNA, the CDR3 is TGTGCCAGCAGCCCGTTCGGGGGGTTAACAGATACGCAGTATTTT. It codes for CASSPFGGLTDTQYF.

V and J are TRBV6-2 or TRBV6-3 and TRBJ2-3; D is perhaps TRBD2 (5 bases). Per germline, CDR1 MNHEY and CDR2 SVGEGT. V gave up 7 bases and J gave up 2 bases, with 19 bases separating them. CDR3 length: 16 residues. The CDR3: CASTRGLGPYTDTQYF. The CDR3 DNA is TGTGCCAGCACCCGGGGATTGGGCCCTTACACAGATACGCAGTATTTT.

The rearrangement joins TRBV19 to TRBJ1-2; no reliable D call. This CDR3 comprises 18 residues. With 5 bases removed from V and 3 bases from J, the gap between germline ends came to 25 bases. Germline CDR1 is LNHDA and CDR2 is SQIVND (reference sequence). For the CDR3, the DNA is TGTGCCAGTAGTTCCGACCGGGTGGGGAGGGCGAACTACTATGGCTACACCTTC. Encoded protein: CASSSDRVGRANYYGYTF.

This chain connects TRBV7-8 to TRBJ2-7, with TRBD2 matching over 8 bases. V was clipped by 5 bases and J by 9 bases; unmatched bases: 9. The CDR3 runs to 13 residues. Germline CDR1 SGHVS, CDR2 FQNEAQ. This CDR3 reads CASSRGGDTGQYF. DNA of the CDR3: TGTGCCAGCAGCCGGGGGGGAGATACGGGGCAGTACTTC.

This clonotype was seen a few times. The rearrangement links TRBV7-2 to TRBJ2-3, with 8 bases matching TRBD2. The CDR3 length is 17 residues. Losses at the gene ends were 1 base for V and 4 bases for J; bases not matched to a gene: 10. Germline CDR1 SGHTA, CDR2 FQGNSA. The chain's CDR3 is CASSLVVGGASPDTQYF. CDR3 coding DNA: TGTGCCAGCAGCTTAGTTGTCGGGGGGGCCTCTCCAGATACGCAGTATTTT.

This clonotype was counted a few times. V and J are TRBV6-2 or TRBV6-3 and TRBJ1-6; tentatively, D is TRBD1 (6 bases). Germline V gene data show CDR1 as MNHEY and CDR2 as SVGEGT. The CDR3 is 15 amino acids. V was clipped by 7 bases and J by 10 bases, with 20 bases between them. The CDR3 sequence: CASNRPGAPTSPLHF. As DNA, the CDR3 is TGTGCCAGCAACAGACCAGGGGCCCCAACGTCACCCCTCCACTTT.

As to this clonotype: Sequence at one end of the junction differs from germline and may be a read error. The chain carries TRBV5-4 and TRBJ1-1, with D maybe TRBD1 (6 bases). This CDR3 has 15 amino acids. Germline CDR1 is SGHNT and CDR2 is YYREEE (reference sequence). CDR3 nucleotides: TGTGCCAGCAGCTTGGTTACAGGGCCGAACTCTGAAGCTTTCTTT. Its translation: CASSLVTGPNSEAFF. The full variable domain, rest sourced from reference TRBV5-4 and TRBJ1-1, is ETGVTQSPTHLIKTRGQQVTLRCSSQSGHNTVSWYQQALGQGPQFIFQYYREEENGRGNFPPRFSGLQFPNYSSELNVNALELDDSALYLCASSLVTGPNSEAFFGQGTRLTVV.

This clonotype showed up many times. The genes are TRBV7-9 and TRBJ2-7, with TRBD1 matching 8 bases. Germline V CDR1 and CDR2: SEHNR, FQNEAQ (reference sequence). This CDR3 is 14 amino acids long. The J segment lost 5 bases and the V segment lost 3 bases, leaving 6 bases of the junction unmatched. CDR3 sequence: CASSLADRGNEQYF. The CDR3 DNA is TGTGCCAGCAGCTTGGCCGACAGGGGCAACGAGCAGTACTTC.

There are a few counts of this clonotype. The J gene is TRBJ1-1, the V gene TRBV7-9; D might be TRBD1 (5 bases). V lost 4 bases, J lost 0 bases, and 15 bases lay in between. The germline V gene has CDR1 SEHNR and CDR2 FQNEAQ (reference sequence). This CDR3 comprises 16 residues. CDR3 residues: CASSSPGPIVNTEAFF. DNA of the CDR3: TGTGCCAGCAGCTCTCCGGGACCGATAGTGAACACTGAAGCTTTCTTT.

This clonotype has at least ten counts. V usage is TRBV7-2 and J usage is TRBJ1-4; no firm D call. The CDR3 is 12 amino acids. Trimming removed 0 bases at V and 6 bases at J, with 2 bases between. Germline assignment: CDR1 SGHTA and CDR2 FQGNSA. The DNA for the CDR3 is TGTGCCAGCAGCTTAGCCTATGAAAAACTGTTTTTT. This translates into CASSLAYEKLFF.

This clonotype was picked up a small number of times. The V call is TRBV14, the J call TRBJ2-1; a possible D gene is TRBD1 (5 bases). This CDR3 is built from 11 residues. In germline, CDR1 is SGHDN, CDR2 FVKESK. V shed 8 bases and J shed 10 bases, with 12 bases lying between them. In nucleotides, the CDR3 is TGTGCCAGCGCTGTCAGGGCGGAGCAGTTCTTC. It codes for CASAVRAEQFF.

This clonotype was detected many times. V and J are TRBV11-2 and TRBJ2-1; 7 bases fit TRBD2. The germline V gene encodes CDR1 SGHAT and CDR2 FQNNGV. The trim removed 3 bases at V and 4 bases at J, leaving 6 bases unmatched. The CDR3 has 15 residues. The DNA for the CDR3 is TGTGCCAGCAGCTTGCGAGGAGCGGGGTACAATGAGCAGTTCTTC. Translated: CASSLRGAGYNEQFF.

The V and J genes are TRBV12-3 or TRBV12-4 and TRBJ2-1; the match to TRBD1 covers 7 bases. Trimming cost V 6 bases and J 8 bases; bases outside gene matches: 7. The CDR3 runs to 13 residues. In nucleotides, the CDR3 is TGTGCCAGCAGGATGACAGGGCGAGATGAGCAGTTCTTC. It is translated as CASRMTGRDEQFF.

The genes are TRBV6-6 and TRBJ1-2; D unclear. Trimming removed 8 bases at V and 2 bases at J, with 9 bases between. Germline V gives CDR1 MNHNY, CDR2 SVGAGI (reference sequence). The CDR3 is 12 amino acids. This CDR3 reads CASAEENYGYTF. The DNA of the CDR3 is TGTGCCAGCGCCGAGGAAAACTATGGCTACACCTTC.

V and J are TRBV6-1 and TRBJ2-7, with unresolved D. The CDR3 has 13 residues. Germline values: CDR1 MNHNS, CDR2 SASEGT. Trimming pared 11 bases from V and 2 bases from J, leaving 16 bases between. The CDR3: CALGQATTYEQYF. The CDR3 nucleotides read TGTGCCCTTGGCCAGGCAACGACCTACGAGCAGTACTTC.

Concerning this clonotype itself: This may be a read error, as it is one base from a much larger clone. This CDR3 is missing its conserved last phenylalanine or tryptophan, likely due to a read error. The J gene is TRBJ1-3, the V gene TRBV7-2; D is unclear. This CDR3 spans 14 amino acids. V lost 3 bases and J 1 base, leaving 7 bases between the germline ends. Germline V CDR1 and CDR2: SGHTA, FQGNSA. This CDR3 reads CASSFRTSGNTIYS. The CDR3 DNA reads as TGTGCCAGCAGCTTCCGGACGTCTGGAAACACCATATATTCT.

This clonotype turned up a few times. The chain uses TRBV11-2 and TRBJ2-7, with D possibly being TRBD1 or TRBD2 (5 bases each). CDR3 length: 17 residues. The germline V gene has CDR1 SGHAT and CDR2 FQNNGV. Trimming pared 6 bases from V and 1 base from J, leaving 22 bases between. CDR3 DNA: TGTGCCAGCAGACGGAACCGGGGACCGTATCCTTCCTACGAGCAGTACTTC. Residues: CASRRNRGPYPSYEQYF.